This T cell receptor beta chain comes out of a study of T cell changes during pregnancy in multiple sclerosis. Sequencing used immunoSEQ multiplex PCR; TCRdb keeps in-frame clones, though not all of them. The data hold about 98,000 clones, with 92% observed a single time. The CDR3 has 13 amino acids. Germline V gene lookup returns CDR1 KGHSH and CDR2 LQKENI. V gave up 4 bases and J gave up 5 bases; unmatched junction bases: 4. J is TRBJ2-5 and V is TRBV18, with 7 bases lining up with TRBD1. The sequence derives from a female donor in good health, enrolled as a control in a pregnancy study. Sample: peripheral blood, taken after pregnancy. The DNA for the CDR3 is TGTGCCAGCTCACGACAGGGTGGTGAGACCCAGTACTTC. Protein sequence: CASSRQGGETQYF.